Below are 8 T cell receptor beta chains sequenced from a single sample in a study of neurological immune-mediated disorders. TCRdb itself ran the 5' RACE reads through MiXCR, one entry per CDR3 protein. The sample shows roughly 43,000 distinct CDR3 sequences, around 2% of them seen only once. The specimen was PBMCs. The receptor set was obtained from a woman between 35 and 50 years old with multiple sclerosis.

This clonotype has at least ten counts. The V and J genes are TRBV10-3 and TRBJ2-3; TRBD2 matches at 9 bases. V gave up 0 bases and J gave up 4 bases; unmatched junction bases: 5. Germline CDR1 is ENHRY and CDR2 is SYGVKD. The CDR3 extends over 16 amino acids. The CDR3 DNA is TGTGCCATCAGTGAGTCGAGGCTAGCGGGGTCAGATACGCAGTATTTT. The encoded protein is CAISESRLAGSDTQYF.

This clonotype came up many times. This rearrangement joins TRBV5-1 to TRBJ2-1, with TRBD1 identical over 9 bases. The CDR3 is made up of 15 amino acids. The V gene end was trimmed by 0 bases and the J gene end by 4 bases; junction bases not matched to a gene: 2. Germline loops: CDR1 SGHRS, CDR2 YFSETQ. The CDR3 bases are TGCGCCAGCAGCTTGGGGGACAGGGATTACAATGAGCAGTTCTTC. It encodes CASSLGDRDYNEQFF.

This clonotype was picked up many times. This chain connects TRBV9 to TRBJ2-2, with D tentatively TRBD2 (7 bases). Germline-derived CDR1 and CDR2 are SGDLS and YYNGEE. The V end lost 4 bases, the J end lost 4 bases, and 20 bases lay between the germline ends. The CDR3 sequence is 17 residues long. The CDR3 DNA follows: TGTGCCAGCAGCCCCCCCCGGATCGGGGGGCGCACCGGGGAGCTGTTTTTT. This sequence encodes CASSPPRIGGRTGELFF.

This clonotype was recorded many times. The V and J genes are TRBV20-1 and TRBJ1-2, with 10 bases fitting TRBD1. Germline CDR1 reads DFQATT; CDR2 reads SNEGSKA (reference sequence). The V segment lost 6 bases and the J segment 4 bases; nucleotides outside the gene matches: 11. The CDR3 loop spans 15 amino acids. The CDR3 DNA reads TGCAGTGCCCTAAAACCGGGACAGGGGATCTATGGCTACACCTTC. Its translation: CSALKPGQGIYGYTF.

This clonotype has ten or more counts. The chain joins TRBV7-8 to TRBJ2-6; D remains unclear. V lost 1 base and J 0 bases, leaving 7 bases between the germline ends. CDR3 length: 16 residues. Germline-derived CDR1 and CDR2 are SGHVS and FQNEAQ. In nucleotides, the CDR3 is TGTGCCAGCAGCTTAGATTTCTACTCTGGGGCCAACGTCCTGACTTTC. It encodes CASSLDFYSGANVLTF.

This clonotype has at least ten counts. CDR3 coding DNA: TGCGCCAGCAGCCTATTAAGCGGGGTAGGTCGGACTGAAGCTTTCTTT. Residues: CASSLLSGVGRTEAFF. The chain is built from TRBV5-1 and TRBJ1-1; no clear D. The V end was cut by 4 bases, the J end by 5 bases, with 21 bases between. Germline loops: CDR1 SGHRS, CDR2 YFSETQ. This CDR3 region has 16 residues.

This clonotype was counted many times. The chain links TRBV4-1 to TRBJ2-5; D is unresolved. V was cut by 1 base and J by 4 bases, with 7 bases left in between. The CDR3 is 13 amino acids. From germline, CDR1 is MGHRA and CDR2 YSYEKL. CDR3 amino acids: CASSQALLETQYF. CDR3 bases: TGCGCCAGCAGCCAAGCTTTATTAGAGACCCAGTACTTC.

This clonotype was detected many times. This chain joins TRBV20-1 and TRBJ2-7; tentatively, D is TRBD1 or TRBD2 (5 bases each). This CDR3 spans 13 amino acids. Trimming removed 4 bases from V and 3 bases from J, with 13 bases in between. Per the germline V gene, CDR1 is DFQATT and CDR2 is SNEGSKA (reference sequence). The CDR3: CSATRGGGYEQYF. The CDR3 region has the DNA TGCAGTGCTACCCGTGGGGGTGGCTACGAGCAGTACTTC.